This T cell receptor (beta chain) was recovered during a study of identical twins. This clonotype was seen only a few times. CDR1 MGHRA and CDR2 YSYEKL come from the germline V gene. There are 17 residues in the CDR3. V trimming: 0 bases; J trimming: 1 base; junction bases outside the gene matches: 5. A single record per CDR3 protein comes from TCRdb applying MiXCR to the 5' RACE reads. The sample records some 560,000 distinct CDR3 sequences, 9.6% being singletons. These same data were also listed under a study on yellow fever vaccine responses in identical twins.

The rearrangement uses TRBV4-1 and TRBJ2-2; 7 nucleotides line up with TRBD2. Sequenced: PBMCs. The sequence was obtained from a woman aged 18-29 years in good health. The CDR3, as DNA: TGCGCCAGCAGCCAAGAGGCCGGGGAGGGGAACACCGGGGAGCTGTTTTTT. Its protein product is CASSQEAGEGNTGELFF.